The clone carrying this T cell receptor beta chain has more than one count but fewer than ten. Its antigen is as yet unknown. This sample is part of a study of T-cell memory formation after mild COVID-19. Study at large: There were largely donor-specific TCR clusters. Study-wide findings and caveats: Nothing confirmed that second-wave clones peaking on day 37 were specific for SARS-CoV-2.

UMIs and sample barcodes were carried by the TCR alpha and TCR beta cDNA libraries that 5'RACE produced using constant-segment primers. Via MiXCR, TCRdb re-called the 5' RACE reads, giving one row per CDR3 protein. The sample records around 530,000 distinct CDR3 sequences, roughly 21% being singletons. Input material: PBMCs or a T cell subset sorted from them (not recorded which). The source of this sequence is an adult woman who had mild COVID-19 (a few samples of this study predate the infection). Cell type and time point are not known.

CDR3 in DNA: TGCAGCCGCCCAAGTTGGGGGCCTTACTTTATCGGCAATCAGCCCCAGCATTTT. Translating it yields CSRPSWGPYFIGNQPQHF. The J gene is TRBJ1-5, the V gene TRBV20-1, with D possibly TRBD1 on 6 matching bases. This CDR3 contains 18 residues. Germline V lookup: CDR1 DFQATT, CDR2 SNEGSKA (reference sequence).